Following are 22 T cell receptor beta chains from one sample sequenced in a study of T cell responses to AZD1222 COVID-19 vaccine. Produced via immunoSEQ multiplex PCR; TCRdb's table is partial and in-frame only. The sample has 86,000 or so clones; just over 85% are singletons. Sequenced material: peripheral blood, taken 28 days after the second AZD1222 dose. All receptors derive from an adult who received the AZD1222 COVID-19 vaccine.

This clone was recorded only once. The chain combines TRBV7-9 with TRBJ1-3; D unresolved. Germline lookup yields CDR1 SEHNR and CDR2 FQNEAQ (reference sequence). CDR3 length equals 14 residues. V lost 4 bases and J 4 bases, leaving 11 bases between the germline ends. The CDR3 nucleotides are TGTGCCAGCAGCTCGTCTGGGGTGGGAAACACCATATATTTT. It yields the protein CASSSSGVGNTIYF.

The chain has TRBV30 and TRBJ1-4, with 9 bases aligning to TRBD1. CDR1 and CDR2 from the germline V gene are GTSNPN and SVGIG (reference sequence). The CDR3 loop spans 15 amino acids. Losses at the gene ends were 0 bases for V and 5 bases for J; bases not matched to a gene: 4. CDR3 region: CAWSVSGTGNEKLFF. CDR3 nucleotide sequence: TGTGCCTGGAGTGTCTCCGGGACAGGGAATGAAAAACTGTTTTTT. Full variable domain (missing parts from reference TRBV30 and TRBJ1-4): SQTIHQWPATLVQPVGSPLSLECTVEGTSNPNLYWYRQAAGRGLQLLFYSVGIGQISSEVPQNLSASRPQDRQFILSSKKLLLSDSGFYLCAWSVSGTGNEKLFFGSGTQLSVL.

The rearrangement joins TRBV7-2 to TRBJ1-5, with D tentatively TRBD1 (5 bases). V lost 6 bases to trimming and J lost 0 bases, with 12 bases between them. CDR3 length: 15 amino acids. CDR1 and CDR2 (germline): SGHTA, FQGNSA. CDR3 residues: CASRPVGDSNQPQHF. CDR3 sequence (DNA): TGTGCCAGCAGGCCCGTGGGGGATAGCAATCAGCCCCAGCATTTT.

In DNA form, the CDR3 reads TGTGCCAGCGACACCGGGGATCAGCCCCAGCATTTT. It yields the protein CASDTGDQPQHF. V gene TRBV2 combines with J gene TRBJ1-5; D gene uncertain. V was trimmed by 8 bases and J by 5 bases, leaving 10 bases between them. The CDR3 contains 12 residues. Germline values: CDR1 SNHLY, CDR2 FYNNEI.

The chain joins TRBV29-1 to TRBJ2-3, with D perhaps assigned TRBD1 or TRBD2 (5 bases each). The CDR3 loop spans 14 amino acids. From germline, CDR1 is SQVTM and CDR2 ANQGSEA. Between the trimmed V and J ends, which lost 7 bases and 4 bases, there was a span of 18 bases. The CDR3 nucleotides read TGCAGCGCGAACCGGGACCTGGGCGCAGATACGCAGTATTTT. Translation gives CSANRDLGADTQYF.

The genes are TRBV7-6 and TRBJ2-1; 13 positions match TRBD2. V lost 5 bases and J lost 6; bases outside the gene matches: 10. Germline V lookup: CDR1 SGHVS, CDR2 FNYEAQ. This CDR3 comprises 17 residues. CDR3 DNA: TGTGCCAGCAGCCCATCAGGGACTAGCGGGGCCTCCAATGAGCAGTTCTTC. It codes for CASSPSGTSGASNEQFF. Full variable domain (missing parts from reference TRBV7-6 and TRBJ2-1): GAGVSQSPRYKVTKRGQDVALRCDPISGHVSLYWYRQALGQGPEFLTYFNYEAQQDKSGLPNDRFSAERPEGSISTLTIQRTEQRDSAMYRCASSPSGTSGASNEQFFGPGTRLTVL.

The V call is TRBV28, the J call TRBJ1-2, with unresolved D. CDR3 length: 12 residues. V was trimmed by 4 bases and J by 8 bases, leaving 11 bases between them. Germline-derived CDR1 and CDR2 are MDHEN and SYDVKM. CDR3 residues: CASSSTLRGYTF. The DNA of the CDR3 is TGTGCCAGCAGTTCTACCCTTAGGGGCTACACCTTC.

The rearrangement joins TRBV4-3 to TRBJ2-7, with D perhaps being TRBD1 or TRBD2 (5 bases each). Trimming removed 1 base at V and 3 bases at J, with 19 bases between. Germline lookup yields CDR1 LGHNA and CDR2 YSLEER. The CDR3 has 17 amino acids. CDR3 DNA: TGCGCCAGCAGCCAAGCAACTGGGACGGTCAACCTCTACGAGCAGTACTTC. Translating it yields CASSQATGTVNLYEQYF.

The chain has TRBV19 and TRBJ2-2; D possibly corresponds to TRBD2 (5 bases). The CDR3 loop spans 14 amino acids. Germline assignment: CDR1 LNHDA and CDR2 SQIVND (reference sequence). V shed 7 bases and J shed 1 base, with 10 bases lying between them. CDR3 in amino acids: CASKAGGNTGELFF. The DNA of the CDR3 is TGTGCCAGTAAGGCAGGAGGGAACACCGGGGAGCTGTTTTTT.

This rearrangement joins TRBV28 to TRBJ1-3, with TRBD1 as a possible D gene (6 bases). CDR1 is MDHEN and CDR2 is SYDVKM in the germline V gene. V dropped 4 bases and J dropped 1 base, with 17 bases sitting between them. The CDR3 totals 17 residues. This chain's CDR3 is CASSSIGGTGSGNTIYF. CDR3 sequence (DNA): TGTGCCAGCAGTTCTATCGGGGGCACGGGGTCTGGAAACACCATATATTTT.

The V gene is TRBV10-1, the J gene TRBJ1-3, with TRBD1 as a possible D gene (5 bases). This CDR3 spans 14 amino acids. The germline CDR1 and CDR2 sequences are WNHNN and SYGVQD (reference sequence). V was clipped by 6 bases and J by 0 bases, with 9 bases between them. The CDR3 loop reads CASRDDSSGNTIYF. The CDR3 DNA is TGCGCCAGCAGAGACGACAGCTCTGGAAACACCATATATTTT.

The gene calls are TRBV29-1 and TRBJ2-7; unclear D gene. Germline V gene sequence: CDR1 SQVTM, CDR2 ANQGSEA. The V end was cut by 2 bases, the J end by 2 bases, with 7 bases between. The CDR3 is 12 residues long. The CDR3 DNA sequence: TGCAGCGTTGAAAGTGACCCCTACGAGCAGTACTTC. The encoded protein is CSVESDPYEQYF.

CDR3 coding DNA: TGTGCCAGCAGTCCCGCCGGGTACGGAAACACCATATATTTT. Its protein is CASSPAGYGNTIYF. The genes are TRBV28 and TRBJ1-3; D uncertain. The CDR3 length is 14 residues. V dropped 5 bases and J dropped 4 bases, with 12 bases sitting between them. Germline V gives CDR1 MDHEN, CDR2 SYDVKM.

This chain links TRBV6-5 with TRBJ1-1; D is perhaps TRBD1 (5 bases). This CDR3 has 12 residues. Trimming cost V 4 bases and J 8 bases, with 11 bases left between them. The germline V gene encodes CDR1 MNHEY and CDR2 SVGAGI. CDR3 nucleotide sequence: TGTGCCAGCAGTTTACCGGGACTCGAAGCTTTCTTT. It encodes CASSLPGLEAFF.

V is TRBV10-1 and J is TRBJ2-7; perhaps TRBD1 as D (5 bases). Germline V gives CDR1 WNHNN, CDR2 SYGVQD (reference sequence). The CDR3 spans 14 residues. Trimming took 0 bases from V and 5 from J, leaving 11 bases between them. The CDR3 is CASSESKGSDEQYF. CDR3 coding DNA: TGCGCCAGCAGTGAGTCGAAGGGGTCCGACGAGCAGTACTTC.

The V call is TRBV6-5, the J call TRBJ2-3; TRBD1 aligns across 8 bases. Unmatched junction bases numbered 5, after V lost 7 bases and J lost 5 bases. Germline-derived CDR1 and CDR2 are MNHEY and SVGAGI. There are 13 residues in the CDR3. CDR3 protein: CASNIQGGDTQYF. For the CDR3, the DNA is TGTGCCAGCAACATACAGGGGGGAGATACGCAGTATTTT.

The rearrangement links TRBV19 to TRBJ2-5, with 7 bases aligning to TRBD1. This CDR3 is 16 amino acids long. The V gene end was trimmed by 0 bases and the J gene end by 0 bases; junction bases not matched to a gene: 4. CDR1 LNHDA and CDR2 SQIVND come from the germline V gene (reference sequence). This CDR3 reads CASSIDATGYQETQYF. For the CDR3, the DNA is TGTGCCAGTAGTATAGATGCGACAGGGTACCAAGAGACCCAGTACTTC.

The genes are TRBV6-5 and TRBJ2-3; no reliable D call. This CDR3 is built from 12 residues. Germline V gene sequence: CDR1 MNHEY, CDR2 SVGAGI. V was trimmed by 6 bases and J by 3 bases, leaving 7 bases between them. The CDR3 DNA follows: TGTGCCAGCAGGGACCCGACAGATACGCAGTATTTT. Its translation is CASRDPTDTQYF.

The chain couples TRBV7-9 to TRBJ2-1; TRBD2 is a possible D gene (6 bases). Per germline, CDR1 SEHNR and CDR2 FQNEAQ (reference sequence). The CDR3 has 12 amino acids. V lost 4 bases and J lost 9, with 10 bases in between. CDR3 DNA: TGTGCCAGCAGCTCTAGCGTCGGTGAGCAGTTCTTC. Its translation: CASSSSVGEQFF.

This clone was recorded once. J is TRBJ2-7 and V is TRBV4-1; D perhaps matches TRBD1 (6 bases). Germline V gene data show CDR1 as MGHRA and CDR2 as YSYEKL. Between the trimmed V and J ends, which lost 2 bases and 3 bases, there was a span of 14 bases. CDR3 length: 15 residues. The CDR3 DNA reads as TGCGCCAGCAGCCAACCAGGGGCAGGTAACTACGAGCAGTACTTC. Translation: CASSQPGAGNYEQYF.

V is TRBV5-8 and J is TRBJ1-5, with D uncertain. With 0 bases removed from V and 5 bases from J, the gap between germline ends came to 12 bases. Germline V CDR1 and CDR2: SGHTS, YDEGEE. The CDR3 has 15 residues. In DNA form, the CDR3 reads TGTGCCAGCAGCTTGGTTACAGCCACCGATCAGCCCCAGCATTTT. Its protein is CASSLVTATDQPQHF.

The CDR3 coding sequence is TGTGCCAGCAGCCAAGTGTCAGGGGGCTCCGATACGCAGTATTTT. Encoded protein: CASSQVSGGSDTQYF. The V gene is TRBV3-1 (or the pseudogene TRBV3-2), the J gene TRBJ2-3; 8 nucleotides align to TRBD1. The germline V gene has CDR1 LGHDT and CDR2 YNNKEL (reference sequence). This CDR3 region has 15 residues. The junction had 6 bases not matched to a gene; V was cut back by 1 base and J by 6 bases.